These 23 T cell receptor beta chains were sequenced from one sample in a study of post-analysis software for immune sequencing data. Their cognate antigens are unknown. Prepared libraries of TCR beta cDNA carried unique molecular identifiers. MiXCR, run by TCRdb on the PCR reads, gives a single entry per CDR3 protein. This table has roughly 870,000 distinct CDR3 sequences, roughly 50% appearing once. Points from the study as a whole: Controls had lower frequencies than patients of five or six TRBV segments, which included TRBV5-6, TRBV5-1 and TRBV20-1.

Sequencing input: blood. The origin of the receptors is a girl aged 10 to 17 with multiple sclerosis.

This chain uses TRBV19 with TRBJ1-2, with 7 bases aligning to TRBD1. The CDR3 extends over 13 amino acids. Losses at the gene ends were 6 bases for V and 6 bases for J; bases not matched to a gene: 7. Germline V gene data show CDR1 as LNHDA and CDR2 as SQIVND (reference sequence). As DNA, the CDR3 is TGTGCCAGTAGGACAGGGATGAGTGATGGCTACACCTTC. Its protein is CASRTGMSDGYTF.

V gene TRBV10-1 combines with J gene TRBJ1-1; the D gene is possibly TRBD1 (5 bases). V was clipped by 3 bases and J by 5 bases, with 16 bases between them. The CDR3 has 15 amino acids. Germline CDR1 and CDR2: WNHNN and SYGVQD (reference sequence). The CDR3 nucleotides read TGCGCCAGCAGTGATGGGGCCGGGAGGTGGACTGAAGCTTTCTTT. Amino acid sequence: CASSDGAGRWTEAFF.

The chain combines TRBV29-1 with TRBJ2-1; D might be TRBD1 (6 bases). CDR3 length: 15 amino acids. Germline V CDR1 and CDR2: SQVTM, ANQGSEA. V was pared by 0 bases and J by 2 bases, with 11 bases between. CDR3 nucleotide sequence: TGCAGCGTTGAAGATCGTCAGGGGACCTACAATGAGCAGTTCTTC. Protein product: CSVEDRQGTYNEQFF.

The chain links TRBV20-1 to TRBJ1-1; D gene uncertain. There are 12 residues in the CDR3. CDR1 and CDR2 (germline): DFQATT, SNEGSKA (reference sequence). The V end was cut by 4 bases, the J end by 1 base, with 7 bases between. The CDR3 here is CSAKRGNTEAFF. The DNA of the CDR3 is TGCAGTGCTAAGCGGGGGAACACTGAAGCTTTCTTT.

As for this clonotype: The conserved phenylalanine or tryptophan is not found at the CDR3 terminus, so this likely reflects a read error. The V and J genes are TRBV20-1 and TRBJ2-3; D is ambiguous. Deletions cut 7 bases from V and 5 bases from J, with 4 bases between. The CDR3 is 9 residues long. CDR1 DFQATT and CDR2 SNEGSKA come from the germline V gene (reference sequence). DNA of the CDR3: TGCAGTGTCAGAGATACGCAGTATTGT. Amino acid sequence: CSVRDTQYC.

V and J are TRBV27 and TRBJ1-2; 9 bases align to TRBD1. This CDR3 has 15 residues. J was trimmed by 0 bases and V by 9 bases; bases with no gene match: 8. From germline, CDR1 is MNHEY and CDR2 SMNVEV (reference sequence). CDR3 in amino acids: CASRTGVSTNYGYTF. CDR3 in DNA: TGTGCCAGTCGGACAGGGGTATCGACTAACTATGGCTACACCTTC.

The CDR3 DNA is TGCAGCGTTGCTGGGTCACAGCCACACTTCTACGAGCAGTACTTC. Its protein product is CSVAGSQPHFYEQYF. The V gene is TRBV29-1, the J gene TRBJ2-7; no definite D call. The germline V and J ends were trimmed by 4 bases and 3 bases, with 19 bases remaining between them. CDR1 is SQVTM and CDR2 is ANQGSEA in the germline V gene. The CDR3 has 15 residues.

In nucleotides, the CDR3 is TGCAGTGCGGTTACGAGGGACAGGGAGGGCGGCTACACCTTC. Translating it yields CSAVTRDREGGYTF. This chain connects TRBV20-1 to TRBJ1-2, with 9 bases matching TRBD1. V was pared by 6 bases and J by 8 bases, with 13 bases of the junction left unmatched. Germline V CDR1 and CDR2: DFQATT, SNEGSKA (reference sequence). This CDR3 contains 14 residues.

This chain connects TRBV3-1 to TRBJ2-5; TRBD2 matches at 9 bases. Germline CDR1 is LGHDT and CDR2 is YNNKEL (reference sequence). This CDR3 comprises 19 residues. V gave up 2 bases and J gave up 1 base; unmatched junction bases: 14. CDR3 coding DNA: TGTGCCAGCAGCCAAATAGGGACTAGCAGAGCAAGCTCCCAAGAGACCCAGTACTTC. Protein sequence: CASSQIGTSRASSQETQYF.

This chain uses TRBV6-1 with TRBJ2-5; TRBD1 matches at 11 bases. V shed 6 bases and J 5 bases; nucleotides not matched to a gene: 5. Per the germline V gene, CDR1 is MNHNS and CDR2 is SASEGT. The CDR3 loop spans 14 amino acids. CDR3 nucleotide sequence: TGTGCCAGCAGGGTGGACAGGGGGCTGGAGACCCAGTACTTC. This gives the protein CASRVDRGLETQYF.

The chain links TRBV6-1 to TRBJ2-5; the D gene is possibly TRBD1 (6 bases). Per germline, CDR1 MNHNS and CDR2 SASEGT. V was trimmed by 4 bases and J by 1 base, leaving 16 bases between them. This CDR3 spans 16 amino acids. The CDR3 nucleotides are TGTGCCAGCAGTGGCCGGCCGGGACAACTCCAAGAGACCCAGTACTTC. Its protein product is CASSGRPGQLQETQYF.

The CDR3 DNA reads TGTGCCAGCAGCTTAGACGATCTTCGGGAAGTGACCCAGTACTTC. As protein: CASSLDDLREVTQYF. This rearrangement joins TRBV7-7 to TRBJ2-5, with a weak D call TRBD2 (5 bases). Germline V gene lookup returns CDR1 SSHAT and CDR2 FNYEAQ (reference sequence). The length of the CDR3 is 15 residues. Between the trimmed V and J ends, which lost 1 base and 7 bases, there was a span of 16 bases.

This chain joins TRBV29-1 and TRBJ2-7; 7 bases line up with TRBD1. The CDR3 covers 16 residues. The V gene's germline CDR1 is SQVTM and CDR2 ANQGSEA. V was clipped by 5 bases and J by 2 bases; unmatched bases: 15. CDR3 loop: CSVLGIRDSFPYEQYF. CDR3 nucleotide sequence: TGCAGCGTTCTGGGGATCCGGGACAGCTTTCCCTACGAGCAGTACTTC.

The V call is TRBV5-1, the J call TRBJ2-5; the match to TRBD1 covers 9 bases. The ends lost 5 bases at V and 5 bases at J; junction bases unmatched: 10. This CDR3 region has 15 residues. CDR1 SGHRS and CDR2 YFSETQ come from the germline V gene. The CDR3: CASSRITGGRETQYF. Here the CDR3 DNA reads TGCGCCAGCAGTAGGATTACAGGGGGCAGGGAGACCCAGTACTTC.

V gene TRBV9 combines with J gene TRBJ2-5, with TRBD2 matching 8 bases. Looked up from germline, CDR1 is SGDLS and CDR2 is YYNGEE. CDR3 length: 13 residues. V gave up 7 bases and J gave up 3 bases; unmatched junction bases: 5. Here the CDR3 reads CASGRAGEETQYF. DNA for the CDR3: TGTGCCAGCGGGCGAGCGGGGGAAGAGACCCAGTACTTC.

The chain uses TRBV21-1 and TRBJ1-2; the table's D call TRBD1 went unverified against the DNA. TRBV21-1 is annotated as a pseudogene. CDR3 size: 11 residues. In DNA, the CDR3 is TGTGCCAGCAGCCCATACAGGGATCTCACCTTC. Amino acid sequence: CASSPYRDLTF.

With respect to this clonotype: One junction end does not reproduce the germline sequence, and a read error may be involved. The chain has TRBV4-1 and TRBJ1-1, with D perhaps matching TRBD1 (6 bases). Per the germline V gene, CDR1 is MGHRA and CDR2 is YSYEKL. This CDR3 spans 16 amino acids. For the CDR3, the DNA is TGCGCCAGCAGCCAAGGCCGAAACAGGGTCAACACTGAAGCTTGCTTT. It yields the protein CASSQGRNRVNTEACF.

The chain carries TRBV5-6 and TRBJ2-4, with 8 positions matching TRBD1. The DNA end lines up better with TRBJ2-7; the J call may be wrong. Germline CDR1 and CDR2: SGHDT and YYEEEE. This CDR3 has 15 residues. CDR3 nucleotide sequence: TGTGCCAGCAGCTTGCCGGGACAGGCCCCCAGCGAGCAGTACTTC. Residues: CASSLPGQAPSEQYF.

J is TRBJ2-5 and V is TRBV5-1, with D hard to call. V dropped 3 bases and J dropped 0 bases, with 6 bases sitting between them. The CDR3 has 13 amino acids. Germline CDR1 is SGHRS and CDR2 is YFSETQ. CDR3 sequence reads: CASSSVDQETQYF. The CDR3 nucleotides read TGCGCCAGCAGCTCAGTAGACCAAGAGACCCAGTACTTC.

For the CDR3, the DNA is TGTGCCATCAGTCCCACTAGCGGGAGAACAGATACGCAGTATTTT. Its protein is CAISPTSGRTDTQYF. The V gene is TRBV10-3, the J gene TRBJ2-3; 11 bases are a match to TRBD2. The germline CDR1 and CDR2 sequences are ENHRY and SYGVKD. The CDR3 is 15 residues long. The V gene end was trimmed by 5 bases and the J gene end by 3 bases; junction bases not matched to a gene: 4.

This rearrangement joins TRBV11-2 to TRBJ2-7, with D possibly matching TRBD2 (6 bases). V lost 3 bases to trimming and J lost 6 bases, with 18 bases between them. Germline V gene lookup returns CDR1 SGHAT and CDR2 FQNNGV. The CDR3 totals 15 residues. CDR3 in amino acids: CASSFQVGGSFEQYF. DNA for the CDR3: TGTGCCAGCAGCTTCCAAGTTGGAGGGTCTTTCGAGCAGTACTTC.

The genes are TRBV10-3 and TRBJ2-3, with TRBD2 matching over 8 bases. This CDR3 has 15 residues. CDR1 is ENHRY, CDR2 SYGVKD, per germline. Germline trimming cut 0 bases from V and 5 bases from J; bases unmatched to any gene: 4. In nucleotides, the CDR3 is TGTGCCATCAGTGAGTCCGGGACTAGTCGAGATACGCAGTATTTT. Protein: CAISESGTSRDTQYF.

This chain connects TRBV20-1 to TRBJ2-1; 7 positions match TRBD1. Germline values: CDR1 DFQATT, CDR2 SNEGSKA (reference sequence). The junction had 2 bases not matched to a gene; V was cut back by 6 bases and J by 3 bases. The CDR3 consists of 12 residues. CDR3 amino acids: CSAGTDYNEQFF. The CDR3 DNA reads as TGCAGTGCCGGGACAGACTACAATGAGCAGTTCTTC.